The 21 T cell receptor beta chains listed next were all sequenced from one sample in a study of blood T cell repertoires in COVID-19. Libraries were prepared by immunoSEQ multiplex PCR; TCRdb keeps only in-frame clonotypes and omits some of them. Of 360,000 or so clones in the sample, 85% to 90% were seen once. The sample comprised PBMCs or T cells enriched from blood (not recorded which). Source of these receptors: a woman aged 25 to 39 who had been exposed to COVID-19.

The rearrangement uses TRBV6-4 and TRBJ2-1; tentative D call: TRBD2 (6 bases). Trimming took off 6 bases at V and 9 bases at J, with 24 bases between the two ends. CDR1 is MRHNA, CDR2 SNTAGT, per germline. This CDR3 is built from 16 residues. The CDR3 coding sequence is TGTGCCAGCAGCCGCCCCTACCGGGACTCCAAGGTTGAGCAGTTCTTC. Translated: CASSRPYRDSKVEQFF.

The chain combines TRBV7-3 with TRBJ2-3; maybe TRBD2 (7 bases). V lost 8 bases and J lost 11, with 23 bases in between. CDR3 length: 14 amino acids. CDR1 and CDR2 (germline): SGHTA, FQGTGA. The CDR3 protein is CASGPGRGLFEQYF. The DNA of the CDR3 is TGTGCCAGCGGCCCGGGGCGGGGGCTTTTTGAGCAGTATTTT.

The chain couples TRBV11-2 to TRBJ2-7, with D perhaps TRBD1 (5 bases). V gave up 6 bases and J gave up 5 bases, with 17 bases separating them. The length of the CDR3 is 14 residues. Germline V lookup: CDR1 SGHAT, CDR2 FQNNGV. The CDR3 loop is CASSFSQGFHEQYF. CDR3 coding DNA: TGTGCCAGCAGTTTTTCGCAGGGTTTCCACGAGCAGTACTTC.

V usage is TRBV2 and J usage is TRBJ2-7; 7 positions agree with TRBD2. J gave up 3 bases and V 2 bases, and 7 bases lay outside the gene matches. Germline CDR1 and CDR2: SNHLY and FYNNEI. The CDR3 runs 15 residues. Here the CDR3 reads CASSETSVFGYEQYF. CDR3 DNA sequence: TGTGCCAGCAGTGAAACTAGCGTATTCGGCTACGAGCAGTACTTC.

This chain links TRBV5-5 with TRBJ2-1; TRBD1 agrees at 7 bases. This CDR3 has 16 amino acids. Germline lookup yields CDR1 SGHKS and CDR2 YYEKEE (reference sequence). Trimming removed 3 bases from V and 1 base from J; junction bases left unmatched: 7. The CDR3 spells CASSSYRGSSYNEQFF. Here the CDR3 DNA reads TGTGCCAGCAGCTCTTACAGGGGCTCTTCCTACAATGAGCAGTTCTTC.

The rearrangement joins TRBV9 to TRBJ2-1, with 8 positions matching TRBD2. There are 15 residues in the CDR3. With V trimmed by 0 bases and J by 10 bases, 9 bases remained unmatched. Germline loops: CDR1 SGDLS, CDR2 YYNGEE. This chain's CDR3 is CASSVDPTRGEEQFF. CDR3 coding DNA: TGTGCCAGCAGCGTAGACCCTACGCGGGGGGAAGAGCAGTTCTTC.

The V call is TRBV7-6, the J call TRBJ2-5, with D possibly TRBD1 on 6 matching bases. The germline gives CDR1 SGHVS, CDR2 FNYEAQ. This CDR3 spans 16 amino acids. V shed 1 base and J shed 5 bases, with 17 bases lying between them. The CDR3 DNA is TGTGCCAGCAGCTTAGTCCGGACAGCCACAGGGGAGACCCAGTACTTC. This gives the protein CASSLVRTATGETQYF. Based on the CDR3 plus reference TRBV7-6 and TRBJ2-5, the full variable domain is GAGVSQSPRYKVTKRGQDVALRCDPISGHVSLYWYRQALGQGPEFLTYFNYEAQQDKSGLPNDRFSAERPEGSISTLTIQRTEQRDSAMYRCASSLVRTATGETQYFGPGTRLLVL.

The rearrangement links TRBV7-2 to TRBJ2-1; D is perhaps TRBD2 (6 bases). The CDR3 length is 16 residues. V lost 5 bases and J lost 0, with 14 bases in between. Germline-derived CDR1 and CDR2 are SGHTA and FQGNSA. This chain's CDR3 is CASSGGLVSSYNEQFF. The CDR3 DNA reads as TGTGCCAGCAGCGGGGGACTTGTGAGCTCCTACAATGAGCAGTTCTTC. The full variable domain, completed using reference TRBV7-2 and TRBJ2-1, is GAGVSQSPSNKVTEKGKDVELRCDPISGHTALYWYRQSLGQGLEFLIYFQGNSAPDKSGLPSDRFSAERTGGSVSTLTIQRTQQEDSAVYLCASSGGLVSSYNEQFFGPGTRLTVL.

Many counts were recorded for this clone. Here the CDR3 DNA reads TGTGCCAGCAGCGTAGCCAGGGAGGAGGTCTATGGCTACACCTTC. It yields the protein CASSVAREEVYGYTF. The V and J genes are TRBV9 and TRBJ1-2; D is perhaps TRBD1 (5 bases). CDR3 length: 15 amino acids. Trimming stripped 0 bases from V and 4 bases from J, with 13 bases between. Germline CDR1 SGDLS, CDR2 YYNGEE.

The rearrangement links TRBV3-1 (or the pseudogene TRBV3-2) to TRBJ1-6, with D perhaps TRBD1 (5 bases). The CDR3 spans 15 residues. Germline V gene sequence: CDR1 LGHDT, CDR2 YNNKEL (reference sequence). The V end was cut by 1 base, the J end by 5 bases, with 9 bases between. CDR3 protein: CASSQVYRNNSPLHF. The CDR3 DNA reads TGTGCCAGCAGCCAAGTGTACAGGAATAATTCACCCCTCCACTTT.

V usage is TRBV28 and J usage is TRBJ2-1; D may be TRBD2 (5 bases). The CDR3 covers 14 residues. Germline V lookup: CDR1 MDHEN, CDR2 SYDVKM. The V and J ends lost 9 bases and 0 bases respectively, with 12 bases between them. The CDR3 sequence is CASKKGSSYNEQFF. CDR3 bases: TGTGCCAGTAAAAAAGGGAGCTCCTACAATGAGCAGTTCTTC.

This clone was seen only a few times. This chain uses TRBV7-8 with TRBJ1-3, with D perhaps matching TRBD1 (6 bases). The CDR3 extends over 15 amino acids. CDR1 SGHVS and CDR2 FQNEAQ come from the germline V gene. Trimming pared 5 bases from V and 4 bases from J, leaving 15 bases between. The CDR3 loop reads CASSTWTVEGNTIYF. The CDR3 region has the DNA TGTGCCAGCAGCACTTGGACAGTGGAGGGAAACACCATATATTTT.

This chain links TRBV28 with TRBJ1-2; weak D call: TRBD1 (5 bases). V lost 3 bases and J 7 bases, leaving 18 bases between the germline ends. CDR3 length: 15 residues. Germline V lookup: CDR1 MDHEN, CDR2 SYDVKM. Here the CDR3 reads CASSLRSRERAGYTF. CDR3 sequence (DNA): TGTGCCAGCAGTTTGAGGAGCAGGGAAAGAGCTGGCTACACCTTC.

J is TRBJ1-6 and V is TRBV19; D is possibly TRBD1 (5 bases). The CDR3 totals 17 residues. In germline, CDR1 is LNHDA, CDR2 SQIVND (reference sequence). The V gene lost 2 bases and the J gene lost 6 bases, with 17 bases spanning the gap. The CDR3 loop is CASSISPYRQLNSPLHF. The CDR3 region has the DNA TGTGCCAGTAGTATATCTCCCTATCGACAGCTTAATTCACCCCTCCACTTT.

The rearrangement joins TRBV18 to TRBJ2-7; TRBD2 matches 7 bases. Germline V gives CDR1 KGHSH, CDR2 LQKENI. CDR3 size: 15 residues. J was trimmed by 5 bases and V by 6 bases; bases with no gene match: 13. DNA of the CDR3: TGTGCCAGCTCCCGCGGACTAGAGAGCGCCCACGAGCAGTACTTC. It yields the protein CASSRGLESAHEQYF.

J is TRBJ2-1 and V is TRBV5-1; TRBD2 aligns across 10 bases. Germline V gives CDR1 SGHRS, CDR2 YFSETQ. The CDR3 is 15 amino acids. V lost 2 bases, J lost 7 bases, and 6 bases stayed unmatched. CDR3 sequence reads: CASSLSGTSENEQFF. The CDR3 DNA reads TGCGCCAGCAGCTTATCGGGGACTAGCGAGAATGAGCAGTTCTTC.

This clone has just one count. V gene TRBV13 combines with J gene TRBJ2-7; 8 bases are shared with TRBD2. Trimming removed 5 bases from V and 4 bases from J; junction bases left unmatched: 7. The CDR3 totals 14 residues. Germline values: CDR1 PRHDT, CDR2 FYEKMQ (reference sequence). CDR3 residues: CASSPSGHSYEQYF. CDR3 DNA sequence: TGTGCCAGCAGCCCTAGCGGGCATTCATACGAGCAGTACTTC.

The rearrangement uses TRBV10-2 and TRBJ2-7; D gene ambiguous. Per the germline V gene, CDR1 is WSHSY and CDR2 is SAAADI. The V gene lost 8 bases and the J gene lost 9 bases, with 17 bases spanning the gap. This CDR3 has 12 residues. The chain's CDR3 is CASGPEYPVQYF. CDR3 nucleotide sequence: TGCGCCAGCGGGCCCGAGTATCCTGTGCAGTACTTC.

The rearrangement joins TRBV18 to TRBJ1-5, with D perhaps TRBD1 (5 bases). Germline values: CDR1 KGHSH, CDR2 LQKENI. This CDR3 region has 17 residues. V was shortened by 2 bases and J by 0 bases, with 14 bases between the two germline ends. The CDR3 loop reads CASSPGGRAYSNQPQHF. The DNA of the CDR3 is TGTGCCAGCTCACCAGGTGGCAGGGCCTATAGCAATCAGCCCCAGCATTTT.

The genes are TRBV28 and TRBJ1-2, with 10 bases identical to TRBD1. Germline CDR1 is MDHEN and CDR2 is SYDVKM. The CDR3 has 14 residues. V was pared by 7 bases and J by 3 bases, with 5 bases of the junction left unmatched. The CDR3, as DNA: TGTGCCAGCACCGAGGACAGGGGGGACTATGGCTACACCTTC. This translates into CASTEDRGDYGYTF.

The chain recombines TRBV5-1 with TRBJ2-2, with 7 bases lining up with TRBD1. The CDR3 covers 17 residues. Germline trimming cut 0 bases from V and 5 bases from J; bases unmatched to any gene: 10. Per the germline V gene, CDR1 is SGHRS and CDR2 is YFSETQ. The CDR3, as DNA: TGCGCCAGCAGCTTGGCCGTTAGAGGGGGCGCGACCGGGGAGCTGTTTTTT. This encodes CASSLAVRGGATGELFF.